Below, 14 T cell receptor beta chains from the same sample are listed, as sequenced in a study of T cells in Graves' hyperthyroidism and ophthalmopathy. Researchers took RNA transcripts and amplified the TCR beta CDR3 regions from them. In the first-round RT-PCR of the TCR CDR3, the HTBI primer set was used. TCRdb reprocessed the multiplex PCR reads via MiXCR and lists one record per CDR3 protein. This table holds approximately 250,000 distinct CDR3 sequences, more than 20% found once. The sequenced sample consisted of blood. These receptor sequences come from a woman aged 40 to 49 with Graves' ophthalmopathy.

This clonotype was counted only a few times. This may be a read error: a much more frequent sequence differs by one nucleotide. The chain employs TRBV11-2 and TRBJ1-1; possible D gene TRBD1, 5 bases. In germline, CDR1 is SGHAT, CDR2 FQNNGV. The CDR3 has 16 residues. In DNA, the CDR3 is TGTGCCAACAGCCCCACCCACGCATATATTACAGGTGAAGCTTTCTTT. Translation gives CANSPTHAYITGEAFF. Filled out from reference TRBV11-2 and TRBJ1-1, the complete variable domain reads EAGVAQSPRYKIIEKRQSVAFWCNPISGHATLYWYQQILGQGPKLLIQFQNNGVVDDSQLPKDRFSAERLKGVDSTLKIQPAKLEDSAVYLCANSPTHAYITGEAFFGQGTRLTVV.

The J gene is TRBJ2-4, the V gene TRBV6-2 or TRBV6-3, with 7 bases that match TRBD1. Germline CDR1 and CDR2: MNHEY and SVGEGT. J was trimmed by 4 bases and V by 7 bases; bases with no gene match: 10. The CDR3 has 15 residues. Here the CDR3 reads CASKDSDRLKNIQYF. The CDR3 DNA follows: TGTGCCAGCAAGGACTCGGACAGGCTTAAAAACATTCAGTACTTC.

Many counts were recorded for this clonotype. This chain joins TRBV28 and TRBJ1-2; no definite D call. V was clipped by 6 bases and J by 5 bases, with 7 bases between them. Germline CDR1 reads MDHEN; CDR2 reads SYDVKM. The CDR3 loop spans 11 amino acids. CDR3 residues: CASSSKYGYTF. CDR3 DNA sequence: TGTGCCAGCAGCTCAAAATATGGCTACACCTTC.

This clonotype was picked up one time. CDR3 protein: CAWQTVNTEAFF. As DNA, the CDR3 is TGTGCCTGGCAGACAGTGAACACTGAAGCTTTCTTT. The chain employs TRBV30 and TRBJ1-1; D perhaps matches TRBD1 (5 bases). Looked up from germline, CDR1 is GTSNPN and CDR2 is SVGIG (reference sequence). Trimming left V 5 bases short and J 0 bases short, with 7 bases between. This CDR3 is 12 amino acids long.

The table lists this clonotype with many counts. CDR3 in DNA: TGCAGTGCTGGACGGACAGACGAAGAGACCCAGTACTTC. This encodes CSAGRTDEETQYF. V usage is TRBV20-1 and J usage is TRBJ2-5; tentatively, D is TRBD1 (6 bases). Germline assignment: CDR1 DFQATT and CDR2 SNEGSKA (reference sequence). The ends were cut back, 5 bases at V and 3 bases at J, with 13 bases in the middle. There are 13 residues in the CDR3.

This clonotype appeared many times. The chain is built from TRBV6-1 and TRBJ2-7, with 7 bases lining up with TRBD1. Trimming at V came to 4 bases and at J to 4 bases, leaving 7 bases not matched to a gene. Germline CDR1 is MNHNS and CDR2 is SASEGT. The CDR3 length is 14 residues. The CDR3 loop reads CASSAETGRYEQYF. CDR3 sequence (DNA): TGTGCCAGCAGTGCCGAGACAGGGCGGTACGAGCAGTACTTC.

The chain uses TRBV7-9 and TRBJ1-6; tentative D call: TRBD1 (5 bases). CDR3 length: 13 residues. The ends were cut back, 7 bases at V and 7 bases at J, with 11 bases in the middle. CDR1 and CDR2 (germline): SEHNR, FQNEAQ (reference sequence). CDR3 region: CASTGTLNSPLHF. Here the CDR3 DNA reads TGTGCCAGCACCGGGACGTTGAATTCACCCCTCCACTTT.

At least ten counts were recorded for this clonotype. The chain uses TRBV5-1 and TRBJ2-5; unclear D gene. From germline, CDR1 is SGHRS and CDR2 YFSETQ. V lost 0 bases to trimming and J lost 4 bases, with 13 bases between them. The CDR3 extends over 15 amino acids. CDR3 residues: CASSLVAQNGETQYF. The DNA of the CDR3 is TGCGCCAGCAGCTTGGTGGCGCAAAATGGAGAGACCCAGTACTTC. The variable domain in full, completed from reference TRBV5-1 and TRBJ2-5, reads KAGVTQTPRYLIKTRGQQVTLSCSPISGHRSVSWYQQTPGQGLQFLFEYFSETQRNKGNFPGRFSGRQFSNSRSEMNVSTLELGDSALYLCASSLVAQNGETQYFGPGTRLLVL.

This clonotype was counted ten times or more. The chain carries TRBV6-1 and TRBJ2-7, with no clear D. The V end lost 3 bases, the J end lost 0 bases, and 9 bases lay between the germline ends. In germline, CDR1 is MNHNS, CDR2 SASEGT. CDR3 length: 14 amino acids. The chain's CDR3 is CASSETWSSYEQYF. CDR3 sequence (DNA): TGTGCCAGCAGTGAGACATGGAGCTCCTACGAGCAGTACTTC.

The CDR3 sequence is CASSPPFGQGGRGAFF. The DNA for the CDR3 is TGTGCCAGCTCACCGCCGTTTGGACAGGGGGGAAGAGGAGCTTTCTTT. The chain has TRBV18 and TRBJ1-1; TRBD1 agrees at 10 bases. CDR3 length: 16 residues. CDR1 and CDR2 (germline): KGHSH, LQKENI. The V segment lost 3 bases and the J segment 10 bases; nucleotides outside the gene matches: 14.

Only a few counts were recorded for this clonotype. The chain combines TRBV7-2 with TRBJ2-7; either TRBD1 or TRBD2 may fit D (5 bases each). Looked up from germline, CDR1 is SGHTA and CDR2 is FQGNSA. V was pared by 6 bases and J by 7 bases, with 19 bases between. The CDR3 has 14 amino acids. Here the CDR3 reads CASRGVGTPREQYF. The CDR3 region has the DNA TGTGCCAGCAGAGGGGTCGGGACGCCGAGGGAGCAGTACTTC.

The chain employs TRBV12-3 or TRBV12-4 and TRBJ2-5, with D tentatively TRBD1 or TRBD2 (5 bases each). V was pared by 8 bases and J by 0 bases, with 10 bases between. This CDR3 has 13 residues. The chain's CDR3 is CASGPGHQETQYF. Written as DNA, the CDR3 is TGTGCCAGCGGCCCGGGACACCAAGAGACCCAGTACTTC.

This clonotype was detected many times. The CDR3 DNA follows: TGTGCCAGCAGTGGGAGACAACCCGCGAGTGGCTACACCTTC. Translated, it gives CASSGRQPASGYTF. V usage is TRBV2 and J usage is TRBJ1-2, with D unresolved. CDR1 is SNHLY, CDR2 FYNNEI, per germline. Deletions cut 4 bases from V and 7 bases from J, with 16 bases between. The CDR3 runs 14 residues.

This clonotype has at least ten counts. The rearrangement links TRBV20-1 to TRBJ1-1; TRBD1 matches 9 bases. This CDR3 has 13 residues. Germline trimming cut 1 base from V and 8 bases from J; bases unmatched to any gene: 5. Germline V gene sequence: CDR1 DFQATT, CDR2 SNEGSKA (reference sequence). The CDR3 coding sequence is TGCAGTGCTAGAGGGGAGGGACAGGGAGAAGCTTTCTTT. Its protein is CSARGEGQGEAFF.